The next 10 T cell receptor beta chains were all read from a single sample in a study of T cell clonality in common variable immunodeficiency. The assay was immunoSEQ multiplex PCR, and TCRdb's table has in-frame clones only and misses some. The data show 30,000 or so clones, with none appearing a single time. Material: peripheral blood mononuclear cells. These receptors all come from a person between 18 and 69 years old in good health.

This clone was seen at least ten times. The read terminates 3 residues before the CDR3 end, so the remaining end is supplied by the germline J gene. The V gene is TRBV5-6, the J gene TRBJ1-1; D is undetermined. V lost 4 bases to trimming and J lost 6 bases, with 13 bases between them. The CDR3 covers 13 residues. Per the germline V gene, CDR1 is SGHDT and CDR2 is YYEEEE. CDR3: CASSGQVSSEAFF. The sequenced CDR3 bases are TGTGCCAGCAGCGGGCAAGTAAGTTCTGAA. Supplemented by reference TRBV5-6 and TRBJ1-1, the full variable domain reads DAGVTQSPTHLIKTRGQQVTLRCSPKSGHDTVSWYQQALGQGPQFIFQYYEEEERQRGNFPDRFSGHQFPNYSSELNVNALLLGDSALYLCASSGQVSSEAFFGQGTRLTVV.

There are many counts of this clone. The part of the CDR3 DNA that was read is TGTGCCAGCTCACCATCTCGGGGGGCTTACAATGAG. Translating gives CASSPSRGAYNE. The full CDR3 reads CASSPSRGAYNEQFF. The V gene is TRBV18, the J gene TRBJ2-1; possible D gene TRBD2, 7 bases. The read is 3 residues too short to cover the CDR3 end, so that end is filled in from the germline J gene. Germline V lookup: CDR1 KGHSH, CDR2 LQKENI. The CDR3 has 15 amino acids. V gave up 2 bases and J gave up 4 bases, with 12 bases separating them.

This clone occurred many times. The CDR3 end is not reached by the read, which stops 3 residues before it; the germline J gene fills it in. The chain links TRBV5-1 to TRBJ1-1; no firm D call. The CDR3 has 14 amino acids. Trimming left V 2 bases short and J 1 base short, with 9 bases between. The germline V gene has CDR1 SGHRS and CDR2 YFSETQ. CDR3 bases read: TGCGCCAGCAGCTTAAGCATACCGAACACTGAA. It specifies CASSLSIPNTE. The entire CDR3 protein reads CASSLSIPNTEAFF. The variable domain in full, with the rest retrieved from reference TRBV5-1 and TRBJ1-1, is KAGVTQTPRYLIKTRGQQVTLSCSPISGHRSVSWYQQTPGQGLQFLFEYFSETQRNKGNFPGRFSGRQFSNSRSEMNVSTLELGDSALYLCASSLSIPNTEAFFGQGTRLTVV.

This clone has ten or more counts. CDR3 DNA (partial): TGCGCCAGCAGCTTACAGAGTTTGAACACTGAA. Translation gives CASSLQSLNTE. From start to end, the CDR3 is CASSLQSLNTEAFF. The chain combines TRBV5-1 with TRBJ1-1; no reliable D call. The sequence runs out 3 residues before the end of the CDR3; the remainder is reconstructed from the germline J gene. The CDR3 is made up of 14 amino acids. Germline V gene data show CDR1 as SGHRS and CDR2 as YFSETQ. The V end was cut by 2 bases, the J end by 0 bases, with 8 bases between.

This clone was recorded many times. The CDR3 end is not reached by the read, which stops 3 residues before it; the germline J gene fills it in. The J gene is TRBJ2-1, the V gene TRBV7-3; the D is unclear. Germline V lookup: CDR1 SGHTA, CDR2 FQGTGA. CDR3 length: 13 residues. V lost 5 bases to trimming and J lost 8 bases, with 13 bases between them. Partial CDR3 DNA: TGTGCCAGCAGCCCAGGAGCTTCGCATGAG. It translates to CASSPGASHE. The whole CDR3 region reads CASSPGASHEQFF.

Many counts were recorded for this clone. The DNA ends 3 residues before the CDR3 does, and the rest of the CDR3 is filled in from the germline J gene. The rearrangement links TRBV9 to TRBJ2-1; 8 bases are a match to TRBD2. There are 15 residues in the CDR3. Trimming removed 2 bases from V and 1 base from J; junction bases left unmatched: 2. Per the germline V gene, CDR1 is SGDLS and CDR2 is YYNGEE. CDR3 sequence: CASSVSGDSYNEQFF. The sequenced part of the CDR3 DNA is TGTGCCAGCAGCGTTAGCGGGGATTCCTACAATGAG.

The table lists this clone with many counts. The DNA read from the CDR3 is TGCGCCAGCAGCCTGGCTAGCGGGTTGAGCTCCTACAATGAG. This gives the protein CASSLASGLSSYNE. From start to end, the CDR3 is CASSLASGLSSYNEQFF. The chain recombines TRBV5-1 with TRBJ2-1; the match to TRBD2 covers 8 bases. The CDR3 is cut off 3 residues early in the read; its end comes from the germline J gene. The V and J ends lost 4 bases and 0 bases, in that order; junction bases with no gene match: 9. The CDR3 has 17 residues. Germline V lookup: CDR1 SGHRS, CDR2 YFSETQ. Filled out from reference TRBV5-1 and TRBJ2-1, the complete variable domain reads KAGVTQTPRYLIKTRGQQVTLSCSPISGHRSVSWYQQTPGQGLQFLFEYFSETQRNKGNFPGRFSGRQFSNSRSEMNVSTLELGDSALYLCASSLASGLSSYNEQFFGPGTRLTVL.

This clone came up many times. The read terminates 3 residues before the CDR3 end, so the remaining end is supplied by the germline J gene. The gene calls are TRBV5-5 and TRBJ2-2; 8 nucleotides match TRBD1. V gave up 4 bases and J gave up 7 bases; unmatched junction bases: 6. In germline, CDR1 is SGHKS, CDR2 YYEKEE (reference sequence). This CDR3 contains 14 residues. Partial CDR3 DNA: TGTGCCAGCAGCCAGACAGGGGTACACGGGGAG. This codes for CASSQTGVHGE. The full CDR3 protein is CASSQTGVHGELFF.

This clone was detected a few times. A much more abundant neighbour one base away suggests this may be a read error. From the germline J gene comes the end of the CDR3, since the read stops 3 residues before it. This specimen includes other DNA sequences encoding the same CDR3. This chain links TRBV30 with TRBJ1-3, with a possible D match to TRBD1 (6 bases). Germline CDR1 GTSNPN, CDR2 SVGIG (reference sequence). This CDR3 contains 17 residues. The sequenced CDR3 bases are TGTGCCTGGAGGGTTAAGCAAGGGGGAAGCTCTGGAAACACA. The encoded protein is CAWRVKQGGSSGNT. The full CDR3 reads CAWRVKQGGSSGNTIYF.

The sample holds many counts of this clone. Read coverage stops 3 residues before the CDR3 terminus; the germline J gene supplies the remainder. The chain links TRBV14 to TRBJ1-6; D remains unclear. This CDR3 contains 15 residues. Trimming took off 2 bases at V and 11 bases at J, with 16 bases between the two ends. The germline CDR1 and CDR2 sequences are SGHDN and FVKESK. CDR3 loop: CASSQQAGYGTPLHF. The sequenced part of the CDR3 DNA is TGTGCCAGCAGCCAACAAGCCGGGTACGGAACACCC.